The 32 T cell receptor beta chains below all came from one sample that was sequenced in a study of blood T cell repertoires in COVID-19. TCRdb's table, derived via immunoSEQ multiplex PCR, lists solely in-frame clones and lacks some. Among 650,000 to 800,000 clones listed, 75% to 90% were seen once. The sequenced material came from peripheral blood. Receptor source: a woman younger than 35 with acute or convalescent COVID-19.

This rearrangement joins TRBV7-2 to TRBJ1-2, with D possibly TRBD1 on 5 matching bases. The V and J ends lost 1 base and 6 bases respectively, with 15 bases between them. This CDR3 is 15 amino acids long. CDR1 and CDR2 from the germline V gene are SGHTA and FQGNSA. This CDR3 is CASSLEVSSGHGYTF. CDR3 nucleotide sequence: TGTGCCAGCAGCTTAGAGGTTTCGTCAGGGCATGGCTACACCTTC.

This chain joins TRBV7-2 and TRBJ2-7; 7 bases align to TRBD1. The ends lost 5 bases at V and 1 base at J; junction bases unmatched: 5. In germline, CDR1 is SGHTA, CDR2 FQGNSA. The CDR3 is 14 amino acids. The CDR3 loop reads CASSPRQGSYEQYF. CDR3 nucleotide sequence: TGTGCCAGCAGCCCCAGACAGGGATCCTACGAGCAGTACTTC.

This sequence joins TRBV24-1 and TRBJ1-2, with 8 bases aligning to TRBD1. CDR1 is KGHDR, CDR2 SFDVKD, per germline. This CDR3 contains 18 residues. J was trimmed by 7 bases and V by 12 bases; bases with no gene match: 27. The CDR3 coding sequence is TGTGCCCCACCAGTGATTGTTGATCTGTCAGGGGGCGACGGTGGCTACACCTTC. It yields the protein CAPPVIVDLSGGDGGYTF.

This chain joins TRBV18 and TRBJ1-1; tentatively, D is TRBD1 (6 bases). The V and J ends lost 1 base and 1 base respectively, with 10 bases between them. The germline V gene has CDR1 KGHSH and CDR2 LQKENI. There are 15 residues in the CDR3. The CDR3 reads CASSPLSDRNTEAFF. Here the CDR3 DNA reads TGTGCCAGCTCACCACTGTCGGACAGGAACACTGAAGCTTTCTTT.

This clone has just one count. The V and J genes are TRBV19 and TRBJ1-5; no definite D call. V was shortened by 2 bases and J by 0 bases, with 8 bases between the two germline ends. Germline values: CDR1 LNHDA, CDR2 SQIVND (reference sequence). The CDR3 is 15 amino acids. In DNA form, the CDR3 reads TGTGCCAGTAGTATATTACAATATAGCAATCAGCCCCAGCATTTT. Protein product: CASSILQYSNQPQHF. The whole variable domain, filled in from reference TRBV19 and TRBJ1-5, reads DGGITQSPKYLFRKEGQNVTLSCEQNLNHDAMYWYRQDPGQGLRLIYYSQIVNDFQKGDIAEGYSVSREKKESFPLTVTSAQKNPTAFYLCASSILQYSNQPQHFGDGTRLSIL.

J is TRBJ1-1 and V is TRBV5-1; D gene ambiguous. The ends were cut back, 0 bases at V and 1 base at J, with 13 bases in the middle. The CDR3 has 16 residues. Germline loops: CDR1 SGHRS, CDR2 YFSETQ. The CDR3 spells CASSLVVGEGNTEAFF. CDR3 sequence (DNA): TGCGCCAGCAGCTTGGTGGTGGGAGAGGGGAACACTGAAGCTTTCTTT.

V and J are TRBV4-1 and TRBJ1-1; the D is unclear. The CDR3 runs to 15 residues. Trimming pared 0 bases from V and 3 bases from J, leaving 11 bases between. Germline CDR1 reads MGHRA; CDR2 reads YSYEKL. The CDR3 region is CASSQDPGEYTEAFF. CDR3 in DNA: TGCGCCAGCAGCCAAGATCCCGGGGAATACACTGAAGCTTTCTTT.

The chain uses TRBV2 and TRBJ1-5, with D perhaps matching TRBD1 (6 bases). Germline CDR1 SNHLY, CDR2 FYNNEI. The germline V and J ends were trimmed by 8 bases and 1 base, with 18 bases remaining between them. This CDR3 contains 16 residues. CDR3 sequence reads: CASGMQWGLSNQPQHF. The CDR3 DNA is TGTGCCAGCGGAATGCAGTGGGGGCTGAGCAATCAGCCCCAGCATTTT.

The chain is built from TRBV19 and TRBJ1-4; possible D gene TRBD1, 5 bases. Germline loops: CDR1 LNHDA, CDR2 SQIVND (reference sequence). V lost 4 bases to trimming and J lost 6 bases, with 27 bases between them. The length of the CDR3 is 19 residues. As DNA, the CDR3 is TGTGCCAGTAGTAGTCTATCCGGGACTTCATCAATCAGGGATGAAAAACTGTTTTTT. This codes for CASSSLSGTSSIRDEKLFF.

This chain joins TRBV5-1 and TRBJ2-1, with 11 bases lining up with TRBD2. This CDR3 spans 16 amino acids. Germline CDR1 reads SGHRS; CDR2 reads YFSETQ. V lost 3 bases and J lost 5; bases outside the gene matches: 7. The CDR3 loop is CASSWVASGGNNEQFF. CDR3 in DNA: TGCGCCAGCAGCTGGGTGGCTAGCGGGGGGAACAATGAGCAGTTCTTC.

The chain is built from TRBV2 and TRBJ1-5; TRBD1 agrees at 9 bases. CDR1 and CDR2 (germline): SNHLY, FYNNEI. V shed 6 bases and J 7 bases; nucleotides not matched to a gene: 4. There are 13 residues in the CDR3. The CDR3 DNA sequence: TGTGCCAGCAGCCCGGACAGGGGCCAGCCCCAGCATTTT. It encodes CASSPDRGQPQHF.

This clone was counted once. This chain uses TRBV4-3 with TRBJ2-7; TRBD1 matches 11 bases. The CDR3 length is 15 residues. CDR1 and CDR2 (germline): LGHNA, YSLEER. Unmatched junction bases numbered 4, after V lost 1 base and J lost 5 bases. CDR3 in amino acids: CASSQVGQGDHEQYF. The CDR3, as DNA: TGCGCCAGCAGCCAAGTGGGACAGGGGGACCACGAGCAGTACTTC.

The CDR3 spells CSARQTEAFF. CDR3 nucleotides: TGCAGTGCTAGACAAACTGAAGCTTTCTTT. The chain combines TRBV20-1 with TRBJ1-1; D unresolved. Per the germline V gene, CDR1 is DFQATT and CDR2 is SNEGSKA (reference sequence). Trimming took off 2 bases at V and 5 bases at J, with 3 bases between the two ends. This CDR3 has 10 residues.

The V and J genes are TRBV7-2 and TRBJ2-2, with D possibly matching TRBD2 (5 bases). Germline-derived CDR1 and CDR2 are SGHTA and FQGNSA. The CDR3 has 15 residues. Trimming cost V 3 bases and J 1 base, with 9 bases left between them. In nucleotides, the CDR3 is TGTGCCAGCAGCTTTAGCGCGGGGAACACCGGGGAGCTGTTTTTT. This translates into CASSFSAGNTGELFF. Full variable domain (outside the CDR3, taken from reference TRBV7-2 and TRBJ2-2): GAGVSQSPSNKVTEKGKDVELRCDPISGHTALYWYRQSLGQGLEFLIYFQGNSAPDKSGLPSDRFSAERTGGSVSTLTIQRTQQEDSAVYLCASSFSAGNTGELFFGEGSRLTVL.

In its sample, this clone was seen once. This chain uses TRBV27 with TRBJ1-1; 12 bases fit TRBD1. The CDR3 contains 18 residues. Trimming removed 4 bases from V and 3 bases from J; junction bases left unmatched: 12. Germline V gene lookup returns CDR1 MNHEY and CDR2 SMNVEV (reference sequence). CDR3 amino acids: CASSSLPGTGGAYTEAFF. CDR3 nucleotides: TGTGCCAGCAGTTCCCTTCCCGGGACAGGGGGCGCGTACACTGAAGCTTTCTTT.

The rearrangement joins TRBV2 to TRBJ2-1, with TRBD2 matching over 11 bases. Trimming removed 4 bases from V and 7 bases from J; junction bases left unmatched: 18. The CDR3 contains 19 residues. The germline gives CDR1 SNHLY, CDR2 FYNNEI. CDR3 coding DNA: TGTGCCAGCAGTGCATTGGGACACACTAGCGGGGGACTCCGTAATGAGCAGTTCTTC. It specifies CASSALGHTSGGLRNEQFF. Supplemented by reference TRBV2 and TRBJ2-1, the full variable domain reads EPEVTQTPSHQVTQMGQEVILRCVPISNHLYFYWYRQILGQKVEFLVSFYNNEISEKSEIFDDQFSVERPDGSNFTLKIRSTKLEDSAMYFCASSALGHTSGGLRNEQFFGPGTRLTVL.

The gene calls are TRBV15 and TRBJ2-3, with 9 bases fitting TRBD1. The CDR3 has 18 amino acids. Germline V gives CDR1 LNHNV, CDR2 YYDKDF (reference sequence). Unmatched junction bases numbered 11, after V lost 3 bases and J lost 1 base. This chain's CDR3 is CATSSGSKTGGGTDTQYF. The CDR3 DNA follows: TGTGCCACCAGCAGCGGCTCCAAGACAGGGGGGGGCACAGATACGCAGTATTTT.

V gene TRBV12-3 or TRBV12-4 combines with J gene TRBJ1-4; no firm D call. V gave up 3 bases and J gave up 8 bases, with 10 bases separating them. The CDR3 totals 13 residues. CDR3 sequence reads: CASSFAGWEKLFF. DNA of the CDR3: TGTGCCAGCAGTTTTGCAGGTTGGGAAAAACTGTTTTTT.

The CDR3 DNA reads as TGTGCCAGCAGCCCTTTCAGAGGGCGCGGAAGTAATTCACCCCTCCACTTT. Translation gives CASSPFRGRGSNSPLHF. The rearrangement joins TRBV3-1 (or the pseudogene TRBV3-2) to TRBJ1-6; D unclear. The CDR3 sequence is 17 residues long. The germline V gene encodes CDR1 LGHDT and CDR2 YNNKEL (reference sequence). Trimming took off 4 bases at V and 6 bases at J, with 19 bases between the two ends.

CDR3 sequence reads: CASSYSYRAGDTQYF. The CDR3 DNA follows: TGTGCCAGCAGTTACTCGTACAGGGCGGGAGATACGCAGTATTTT. The chain recombines TRBV6-5 with TRBJ2-3, with D perhaps matching TRBD1 (6 bases). CDR1 is MNHEY and CDR2 is SVGAGI in the germline V gene. V was cut by 0 bases and J by 5 bases, with 12 bases left in between. CDR3 length equals 15 residues.

The chain joins TRBV7-9 to TRBJ1-2, with D maybe TRBD1 (5 bases). The V and J ends lost 6 bases and 3 bases respectively, with 14 bases between them. Germline V lookup: CDR1 SEHNR, CDR2 FQNEAQ (reference sequence). The CDR3 contains 14 residues. CDR3 in amino acids: CASSPRLGDYGYTF. In DNA, the CDR3 is TGTGCCAGCAGTCCCCGGTTAGGGGACTATGGCTACACCTTC.

This clone has just one count. DNA of the CDR3: TGTGCCAGCAGTTTATTGGGACAAATAGGGACTGAAGCTTTCTTT. It specifies CASSLLGQIGTEAFF. The chain is built from TRBV28 and TRBJ1-1; tentative D call: TRBD1 (6 bases). The CDR3 has 15 amino acids. Germline V gives CDR1 MDHEN, CDR2 SYDVKM. V was trimmed by 1 base and J by 5 bases, leaving 14 bases between them.

The chain uses TRBV2 and TRBJ1-2; unclear D gene. Germline CDR1 reads SNHLY; CDR2 reads FYNNEI. V was clipped by 3 bases and J by 5 bases, with 7 bases between them. The length of the CDR3 is 12 residues. The CDR3 sequence is CASSEDWYGYTF. The CDR3 DNA sequence: TGTGCCAGCAGTGAGGACTGGTATGGCTACACCTTC.

This rearrangement joins TRBV6-5 to TRBJ1-1, with D perhaps TRBD1 (5 bases). Germline CDR1 is MNHEY and CDR2 is SVGAGI. This CDR3 spans 11 amino acids. V was shortened by 6 bases and J by 8 bases, with 10 bases between the two germline ends. The CDR3 nucleotides are TGTGCCAGCAGCGCGACAGAAGAAGCTTTCTTT. Its translation: CASSATEEAFF.

CDR3 region: CASSLVRVEAFF. The CDR3 DNA reads TGTGCCAGCAGCTTGGTGCGGGTTGAAGCTTTCTTT. The genes are TRBV5-5 and TRBJ1-1; no clear D gene. Germline V gives CDR1 SGHKS, CDR2 YYEKEE (reference sequence). CDR3 length equals 12 residues. V was clipped by 0 bases and J by 7 bases, with 7 bases between them.

The J gene is TRBJ2-1, the V gene TRBV6-2 or TRBV6-3, with TRBD1 identical over 8 bases. Germline V gene lookup returns CDR1 MNHEY and CDR2 SVGEGT. The CDR3 loop spans 14 amino acids. V trimming: 6 bases; J trimming: 6 bases; junction bases outside the gene matches: 7. This CDR3 reads CASSDSGTGNEQFF. DNA for the CDR3: TGTGCCAGCAGCGACTCCGGGACAGGCAATGAGCAGTTCTTC.

The gene calls are TRBV6-5 and TRBJ1-1; weak D call: TRBD1 (5 bases). This CDR3 spans 14 amino acids. Germline CDR1 and CDR2: MNHEY and SVGAGI. Trimming removed 6 bases at V and 3 bases at J, with 14 bases between. CDR3 coding DNA: TGTGCCAGCAGCCGCGGGGGGGAAGACACTGAAGCTTTCTTT. Residues: CASSRGGEDTEAFF.

V is TRBV18 and J is TRBJ2-4, with 7 positions matching TRBD1. Germline loops: CDR1 KGHSH, CDR2 LQKENI. The CDR3 runs 16 residues. Trimming at V came to 1 base and at J to 4 bases, leaving 7 bases not matched to a gene. CDR3 nucleotide sequence: TGTGCCAGCTCACCACAAGGAGGACAGGCAAAAAACATTCAGTACTTC. Encoded protein: CASSPQGGQAKNIQYF. Filled out from reference TRBV18 and TRBJ2-4, the complete variable domain reads NAGVMQNPRHLVRRRGQEARLRCSPMKGHSHVYWYRQLPEEGLKFMVYLQKENIIDESGMPKERFSAEFPKEGPSILRIQQVVRGDSAAYFCASSPQGGQAKNIQYFGAGTRLSVL.

This chain joins TRBV4-1 and TRBJ1-5; maybe TRBD1 (5 bases). Trimming took 4 bases from V and 0 from J, leaving 13 bases between them. Germline V gene sequence: CDR1 MGHRA, CDR2 YSYEKL. This CDR3 spans 16 amino acids. CDR3 sequence: CASSPLQVSSNQPQHF. CDR3 in DNA: TGCGCCAGCAGCCCCCTACAGGTATCTAGCAATCAGCCCCAGCATTTT.

The chain links TRBV9 to TRBJ2-2; the match to TRBD2 covers 11 bases. J was trimmed by 3 bases and V by 0 bases; bases with no gene match: 13. Germline V gene sequence: CDR1 SGDLS, CDR2 YYNGEE. The CDR3 runs to 20 residues. CDR3 DNA sequence: TGTGCCAGCAGCGTAGCGCTTGTTGGTAGCGGGGGGGCAGACACCGGGGAGCTGTTTTTT. Its protein is CASSVALVGSGGADTGELFF.

This clone showed up just once. The chain recombines TRBV30 with TRBJ2-3; D ambiguous. V gave up 1 base and J gave up 1 base, with 15 bases separating them. Germline CDR1 reads GTSNPN; CDR2 reads SVGIG (reference sequence). This CDR3 contains 16 residues. The DNA of the CDR3 is TGTGCCTGGAGTGGCGACTCTTCTTTAGGCACAGATACGCAGTATTTT. Its translation: CAWSGDSSLGTDTQYF.

The rearrangement joins TRBV6-5 to TRBJ2-7, with TRBD1 matching 7 bases. The CDR3 has 13 residues. Germline V gene sequence: CDR1 MNHEY, CDR2 SVGAGI. The ends lost 6 bases at V and 4 bases at J; junction bases unmatched: 6. The chain's CDR3 is CASRPGTVYEQYF. CDR3 coding DNA: TGTGCCAGCAGACCCGGGACAGTTTACGAGCAGTACTTC.